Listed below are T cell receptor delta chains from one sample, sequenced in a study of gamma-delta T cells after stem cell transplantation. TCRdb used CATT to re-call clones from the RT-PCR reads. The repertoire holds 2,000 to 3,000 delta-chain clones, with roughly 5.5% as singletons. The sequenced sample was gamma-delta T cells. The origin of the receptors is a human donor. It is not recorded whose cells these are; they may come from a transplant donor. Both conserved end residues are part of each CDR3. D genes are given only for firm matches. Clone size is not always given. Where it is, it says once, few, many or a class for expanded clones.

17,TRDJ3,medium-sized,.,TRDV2,TGTGCCTGTGACACCGTACTTGGGTCCTGGGACACCCGACAGATGTTTTTC,CACDTVLGSWDTRQMFF
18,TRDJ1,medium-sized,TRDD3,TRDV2,TGTGCCTGTGACACCGTTCCTGGGGGAACCAACTACACCGATAAACTCATCTTT,CACDTVPGGTNYTDKLIF
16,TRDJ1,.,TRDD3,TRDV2,TGTGCCTGTGACTCCTTGGGGGATTTGTACACCGATAAACTCATCTTT,CACDSLGDLYTDKLIF
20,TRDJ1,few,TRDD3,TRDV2,TGTGCCTGTGACTCCTTACTGAGGGATACGCAACGGAGAAGGACCGATAAACTCATCTTT,CACDSLLRDTQRRRTDKLIF
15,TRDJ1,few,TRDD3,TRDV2,TGTGCCTGTGACCCGCTACTGGGGGAAACCGATAAACTCATCTTT,CACDPLLGETDKLIF
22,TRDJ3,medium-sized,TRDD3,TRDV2,TGTGCCTGTGACATCGGCTGGGGGACTCACCCGGGGAACTCCTGGGACACCCGACAGATGTTTTTC,CACDIGWGTHPGNSWDTRQMFF
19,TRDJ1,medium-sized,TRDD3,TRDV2,TGTGCCTGTGACACGTTACTGGGGGATACGCGAAAGCTCGAGAATAAACTCATCTTT,CACDTLLGDTRKLENKLIF
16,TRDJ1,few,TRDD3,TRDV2,TGTGCCTGTAAATTACTGGGGGATCCGAACACCGATAAACTCATCTTT,CACKLLGDPNTDKLIF
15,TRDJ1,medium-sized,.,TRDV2,TGTGCCTGTGACGCCTTATCACGCGTAGCCGATAAACTCATCTTT,CACDALSRVADKLIF
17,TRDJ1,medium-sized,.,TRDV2,TGTGCCTGTGACACTCTTACCAATAAGAAGGGCACCGATAAACTCATCTTT,CACDTLTNKKGTDKLIF
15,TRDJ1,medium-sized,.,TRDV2,TGTGCCTGTGACACCCTCGGGATGAACACCGATAAACTCATCTTT,CACDTLGMNTDKLIF
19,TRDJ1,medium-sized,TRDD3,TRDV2,TGTGCCTGTCTTCCCTTACTGGGGGATCAGGAACAGTACACCGATAAACTCATCTTT,CACLPLLGDQEQYTDKLIF
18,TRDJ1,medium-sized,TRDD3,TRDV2,TGTGCCTGTGACACCGTTACTGGGGGATACGGAAGGGGTGATAAACTCATCTTT,CACDTVTGGYGRGDKLIF
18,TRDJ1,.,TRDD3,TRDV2,TGTGCCTGTGACCCACTGGGGGATACGTGGAGCTACACCGATAAACTCATCTTT,CACDPLGDTWSYTDKLIF
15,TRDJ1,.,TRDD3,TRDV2,TGTGCCTGTGACACCCTGGGGATAAACACCGATAAACTCATCTTT,CACDTLGINTDKLIF
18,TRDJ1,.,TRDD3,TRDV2,TGTGCCTGTGACACCGTACTGGGGGATACGCATTTTCCGGATAAACTCATCTTT,CACDTVLGDTHFPDKLIF
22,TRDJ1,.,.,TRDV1,TGTGCTCTTGGGCCATACAATTCCTACGGGCATCCATCTGGGGGCTACACCGATAAACTCATCTTT,CALGPYNSYGHPSGGYTDKLIF
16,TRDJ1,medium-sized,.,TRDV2,TGTGCCTGTGACACGTTACGGTGGGGCGACACCGATAAACTCATCTTT,CACDTLRWGDTDKLIF
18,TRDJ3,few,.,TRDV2,TGTGCCTGTGACACCGCGGCGGGGGTTTCCTGGGACACCCTACAGATGTTTTTC,CACDTAAGVSWDTLQMFF
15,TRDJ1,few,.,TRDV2,TGTGCCTGTGACACCTTGGGGGCTAACAACGATAACCTCATCTTT,CACDTLGANNDNLIF
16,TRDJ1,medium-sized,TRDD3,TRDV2,TGTGCCTGTGACAATCTGGGGGTGAAGAGCACCGATAAACTCATCTTT,CACDNLGVKSTDKLIF
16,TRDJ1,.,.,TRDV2,TGTGCCTGTGACGCCGTGGGGGCACAAGTCACCGATAAACTCATCTTT,CACDAVGAQVTDKLIF
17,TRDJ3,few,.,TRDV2,TGTGCCTGTGACCCTACCCTCAGCTCCTGGGACACCCGACAGATGTTTTTC,CACDPTLSSWDTRQMFF
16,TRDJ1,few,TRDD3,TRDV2,TGTGCCTGTGACGACTTAACTGGGGGACACACCGATAAACTCATCTTT,CACDDLTGGHTDKLIF
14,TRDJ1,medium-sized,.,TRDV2,TGTGCCTGTGACCCATTGGGGGACACCGATAAACTCATCTTT,CACDPLGDTDKLIF
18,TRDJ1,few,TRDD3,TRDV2,TGTGCCTGTGACACCGTTAGTCCAAACGGGGGGATCCCCGATAAACTCATCTTT,CACDTVSPNGGIPDKLIF
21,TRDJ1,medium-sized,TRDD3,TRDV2,TGTGCCTGTGACACTATCCTGGGCCTGGTGGATACGTGTAGCTACACCGCTAAACTCATCTTT,CACDTILGLVDTCSYTAKLIF
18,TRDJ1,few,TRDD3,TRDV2,TGTGCCTGTGACACGGTTACTGGGGGATACGAGAACACCGATAAACTCATCTTT,CACDTVTGGYENTDKLIF
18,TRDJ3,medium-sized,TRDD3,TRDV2,TGTGCCTGTGACCGACTGGGGGATACCTCCTGGGACACCCGACAGATGTTTTTC,CACDRLGDTSWDTRQMFF
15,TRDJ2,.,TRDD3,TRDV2,TGTGCCTGTGACACCGTACTGGGGGAGACAGCACAACTCTTCTTT,CACDTVLGETAQLFF
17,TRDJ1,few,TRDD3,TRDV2,TGTGCCTGTGACTCACTCAGTACTGGGGGACCTGAGTCGGGACTCATCTTT,CACDSLSTGGPESGLIF
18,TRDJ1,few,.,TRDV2,TGTGCCTGTGACACCGTCTCTACCTGGGTGATAAATCCCGATAAACTCATCTTT,CACDTVSTWVINPDKLIF
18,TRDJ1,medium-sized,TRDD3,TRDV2,TGTGCCTGTGACCCTTTACTGGGGGATACGCGGGATGTCGATAAACTCATCTTT,CACDPLLGDTRDVDKLIF
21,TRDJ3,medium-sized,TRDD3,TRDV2,TGTGCCTGTGACACCGCGACTGGGGGATACGGAAGCTCCTGGGACACCCGACAGATGTTTTTC,CACDTATGGYGSSWDTRQMFF
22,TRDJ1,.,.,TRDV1,TGTGCTCTTGGGGCCCGTTATGCTTCTTGGAATAAGGATACTTTGTACACCGATAAACTCATCTTT,CALGARYASWNKDTLYTDKLIF
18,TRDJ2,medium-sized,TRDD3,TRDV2,TGTGCCTGTGACCCTGTTACTGGGGGATACGCTCAGGGAGCACAACTCTTCTTT,CACDPVTGGYAQGAQLFF
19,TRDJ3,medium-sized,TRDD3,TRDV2,TGTGCCTGTGACCGTACTGGGGGACCGAGCTCCTGGGACACCCGACAGATGTTTTTC,CACDRTGGPSSWDTRQMFF
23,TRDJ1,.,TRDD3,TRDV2,TGTGCCTGTGACACTTCTTTCGCCTCCGTCGTCTCCCTTGGGGATAATGGGGCCGATAAACTCATCTTT,CACDTSFASVVSLGDNGADKLIF
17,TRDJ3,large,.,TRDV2,TGTGCCTGTGACCCCCTAACCAGCTCCTGGGACACCCGACAGATGTTTTTC,CACDPLTSSWDTRQMFF
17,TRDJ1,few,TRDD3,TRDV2,TGTGCCTGTGACGGTATGGGGGATACGCGAAATACCGATAAACTCATCTTT,CACDGMGDTRNTDKLIF
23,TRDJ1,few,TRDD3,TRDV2,TGTGCCTGTGACACCCTGACCAGTCGTAACGAGGGAGCGCTGGGGGTCGACACCGATAAACTCATCTTT,CACDTLTSRNEGALGVDTDKLIF
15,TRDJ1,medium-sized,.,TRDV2,TGTGCCTGTGACGGGCTGGAGGACGGCACCGATAAACTCATCTTT,CACDGLEDGTDKLIF
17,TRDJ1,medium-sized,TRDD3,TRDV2,TGTGCCTGTGATACCCTTCGTACTGGGGGACTCACCGATAAACTCATCTTT,CACDTLRTGGLTDKLIF
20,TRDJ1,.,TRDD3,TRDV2,TGTGCCTGTGACATGGTCCAGGGACTGGGGGACCGGCTTAACACCGATAAACTCATCTTT,CACDMVQGLGDRLNTDKLIF
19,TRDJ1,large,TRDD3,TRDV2,TGTGCCTGTGACACCATCTCAGGTGGGGGATTACCCGTCCCCGATAAACTCATCTTT,CACDTISGGGLPVPDKLIF
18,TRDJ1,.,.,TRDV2,TGTGCCTGTGACACGATGACGGCGGGAGGATTTGGCACCGATAAACTCATCTTT,CACDTMTAGGFGTDKLIF
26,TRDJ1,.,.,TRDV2,.,CACDRLGTQTPISSSLSNVNADKLIF
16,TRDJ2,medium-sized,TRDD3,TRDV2,TGTGCCTGTGACACCTTGGGTGGGGGATCCGTAGCACAACTCTTCTTT,CACDTLGGGSVAQLFF
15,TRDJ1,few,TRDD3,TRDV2,TGTGCCTGTGACAAGCTGGGGGCTAGAGTCGATAACCTCATCTTT,CACDKLGARVDNLIF